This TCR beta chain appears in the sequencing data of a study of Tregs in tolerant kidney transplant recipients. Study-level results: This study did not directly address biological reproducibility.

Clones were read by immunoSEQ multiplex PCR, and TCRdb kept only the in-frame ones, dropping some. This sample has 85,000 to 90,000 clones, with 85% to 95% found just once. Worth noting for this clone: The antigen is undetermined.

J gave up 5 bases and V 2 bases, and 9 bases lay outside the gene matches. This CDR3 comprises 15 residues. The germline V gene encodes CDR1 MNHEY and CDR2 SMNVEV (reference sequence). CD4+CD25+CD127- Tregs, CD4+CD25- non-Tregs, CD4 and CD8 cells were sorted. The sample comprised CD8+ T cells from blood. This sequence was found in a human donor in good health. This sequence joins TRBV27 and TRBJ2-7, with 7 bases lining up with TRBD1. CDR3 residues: CASSLQYDRVHEQYF. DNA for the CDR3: TGTGCCAGCAGTTTACAGTATGACAGGGTCCACGAGCAGTACTTC.